This T cell receptor (beta chain) was captured in a study of OX40 agonist ivuxolimab in advanced cancers. There are 16 residues in the CDR3. CDR1 SGHAT and CDR2 FQNNGV come from the germline V gene. With 2 bases clipped from V and 7 bases from J, the junction kept 9 bases outside the gene matches. Clones were read by immunoSEQ multiplex PCR, and TCRdb kept only the in-frame ones, dropping some. The sample carries roughly 60,000 clones, less than 85% recorded once. This clonotype was sampled from an adult with an advanced solid tumor such as melanoma, head and neck, liver or kidney cancer. This material consisted of CD4+ or CD8+ T cells sorted from blood, taken in a trial of the OX40 agonist ivuxolimab. This chain uses TRBV11-2 with TRBJ2-1; 9 bases match TRBD2. CDR3 nucleotide sequence: TGTGCCAGCAGCTTACCCTTAGCGGGAGTTTTTAATGAGCAGTTCTTC. As protein: CASSLPLAGVFNEQFF.